This TCR beta chain was obtained from a study of blood T cells in healthy people across ages. V lost 6 bases and J 4 bases, leaving 12 bases between the germline ends. Germline CDR1 MNHEY, CDR2 SVGAGI. The CDR3 is 13 amino acids. Findings and caveats of the study: A roughly linear fall in TCR beta diversity per million T cells was seen with increasing age. When one million T cells were used, diversity estimates were thought to be underestimates. Changes in expanded clonotypes were possibly confounded, as the CMV status of donors was unknown.

A second 7 to 11 cycle PCR used barcoded and J-beta primers. TCRdb called the 5' RACE reads again in MiXCR, with one record for every CDR3 protein. Of 1.5 million to 2 million distinct CDR3 sequences listed, just under 50% are singletons. As regards this clonotype: Its cognate antigen is unknown.

The sequence derives from a woman in her forties in good health. V gene TRBV6-5 combines with J gene TRBJ1-1; tentatively, D is TRBD1 (5 bases). Sequenced material: blood. CDR3 coding DNA: TGTGCCAGCAGCACAGGTTCGGGCACTGAAGCTTTCTTT. Translating gives CASSTGSGTEAFF.